This is a list of T cell receptor beta chains from one sample in a study of blood T cells in healthy people across ages. One entry per CDR3 protein, called by TCRdb with MiXCR from the 5' RACE reads. Here the sample spans around 990,000 distinct CDR3 sequences, 35% to 40% being singletons. Source material: blood. Every receptor here comes from a man younger than 35 in good health. The CDR3 runs from the conserved cysteine through the conserved F or W. Fields, in order: CDR3 protein, CDR3 DNA, CDR3 length, clone size, V gene, D gene, J gene. A D gene is named only where the DNA matches it firmly. Only part of the rows carry a size: once, few, many, or a class if the clone is expanded.

cdr3_aa: CASSPGDRPFQETQYF
cdr3_nt: TGCGCCAGCAGCCCGGGAGACAGACCCTTTCAAGAGACCCAGTACTTC
cdr3_length: 16
clone_size: .
v_call: TRBV5-1
d_call: .
j_call: TRBJ2-5

cdr3_aa: CASSVDAGSNQPQHF
cdr3_nt: TGTGCCAGCAGCGTAGACGCCGGTAGCAATCAGCCCCAGCATTTT
cdr3_length: 15
clone_size: .
v_call: TRBV9
d_call: .
j_call: TRBJ1-5

cdr3_aa: CASSFGLDTADYGYTF
cdr3_nt: TGCGCCAGCAGCTTTGGCCTCGACACCGCCGACTATGGCTACACCTTC
cdr3_length: 16
clone_size: few
v_call: TRBV5-1
d_call: .
j_call: TRBJ1-2

cdr3_aa: CSVEVGGYTF
cdr3_nt: TGCAGCGTTGAAGTTGGGGGCTACACCTTC
cdr3_length: 10
clone_size: few
v_call: TRBV29-1
d_call: .
j_call: TRBJ1-2

cdr3_aa: CASQVLVYGYTF
cdr3_nt: TGTGCCAGCCAGGTTTTGGTCTATGGCTACACCTTC
cdr3_length: 12
clone_size: .
v_call: TRBV12-3/TRBV12-4
d_call: .
j_call: TRBJ1-2

cdr3_aa: CASSRSGTFELNEQYF
cdr3_nt: TGTGCCAGCAGCAGATCCGGGACTTTCGAGTTGAATGAGCAGTACTTC
cdr3_length: 16
clone_size: .
v_call: TRBV7-9
d_call: .
j_call: TRBJ2-5

cdr3_aa: CASSRTGEDEAFF
cdr3_nt: TGTGCCAGCAGCCGAACGGGGGAGGATGAAGCTTTCTTT
cdr3_length: 13
clone_size: .
v_call: TRBV21-1
d_call: .
j_call: TRBJ1-1

cdr3_aa: CASGRGGLTDTQYF
cdr3_nt: TGTGCCAGCGGACGAGGGGGGTTAACAGATACGCAGTATTTT
cdr3_length: 14
clone_size: many
v_call: TRBV12-3/TRBV12-4
d_call: .
j_call: TRBJ2-3

cdr3_aa: CASSKTSGSYNEQYF
cdr3_nt: TGTGCCAGCAGCAAGACTAGCGGGTCTTACAATGAGCAGTACTTC
cdr3_length: 15
clone_size: .
v_call: TRBV7-2
d_call: TRBD2
j_call: TRBJ2-7

cdr3_aa: CASSKTGYNEQFF
cdr3_nt: TGTGCCAGCAGCAAAACAGGGTACAATGAGCAGTTCTTC
cdr3_length: 13
clone_size: few
v_call: TRBV7-3
d_call: .
j_call: TRBJ2-1

cdr3_aa: CSGQPSDLPYNEQFF
cdr3_nt: TGCAGTGGCCAGCCTAGCGACCTACCCTACAATGAGCAGTTCTTC
cdr3_length: 15
clone_size: .
v_call: TRBV20-1
d_call: .
j_call: TRBJ2-1

cdr3_aa: CASSYVDRNNSPLHF
cdr3_nt: TGTGCCAGCAGTTACGTGGACAGAAATAATTCACCCCTCCACTTT
cdr3_length: 15
clone_size: few
v_call: TRBV6-6
d_call: .
j_call: TRBJ1-6

cdr3_aa: CASSLGQGAVEAFF
cdr3_nt: TGCGCCAGCAGCTTGGGACAGGGGGCAGTTGAAGCTTTCTTT
cdr3_length: 14
clone_size: few
v_call: TRBV5-1
d_call: TRBD1
j_call: TRBJ1-1

cdr3_aa: CSASLTGARVEQYF
cdr3_nt: TGCAGTGCTAGCCTGACGGGCGCCCGGGTGGAGCAGTACTTC
cdr3_length: 14
clone_size: few
v_call: TRBV20-1
d_call: .
j_call: TRBJ2-5

cdr3_aa: CASSLGGGIYNEQFF
cdr3_nt: TGTGCCAGCAGCTTAGGGGGGGGAATCTACAATGAGCAGTTCTTC
cdr3_length: 15
clone_size: few
v_call: TRBV7-2
d_call: TRBD2
j_call: TRBJ2-1

cdr3_aa: CASSPPTGQGEAKNIQYF
cdr3_nt: TGTGCCAGCAGCCCTCCGACAGGACAGGGAGAAGCCAAAAACATTCAGTACTTC
cdr3_length: 18
clone_size: .
v_call: TRBV7-9
d_call: TRBD1
j_call: TRBJ2-4

cdr3_aa: CASSSLNLNQPQHF
cdr3_nt: TGTGCCAGCAGCTCGCTCAACCTCAATCAGCCCCAGCATTTT
cdr3_length: 14
clone_size: .
v_call: TRBV7-3
d_call: .
j_call: TRBJ1-5

cdr3_aa: CARGGGETQYF
cdr3_nt: TGTGCCAGGGGGGGAGGAGAGACCCAGTACTTC
cdr3_length: 11
clone_size: few
v_call: TRBV25-1
d_call: .
j_call: TRBJ2-5

cdr3_aa: CASRPGGRGRDTQYF
cdr3_nt: TGTGCCAGCAGGCCCGGGGGCCGGGGGAGAGATACGCAGTATTTT
cdr3_length: 15
clone_size: .
v_call: TRBV4-2
d_call: .
j_call: TRBJ2-3

cdr3_aa: CSAVTESNYGYTF
cdr3_nt: TGCAGTGCGGTTACAGAATCTAACTATGGCTACACCTTC
cdr3_length: 13
clone_size: few
v_call: TRBV20-1
d_call: .
j_call: TRBJ1-2

cdr3_aa: CASGLPRGTNLWETQYF
cdr3_nt: TGTGCTAGTGGTTTGCCGAGGGGGACCAATCTTTGGGAGACCCAGTACTTC
cdr3_length: 17
clone_size: .
v_call: TRBV12-5
d_call: .
j_call: TRBJ2-5

cdr3_aa: CASSFRGRVFGSTDTQYF
cdr3_nt: TGTGCCAGCAGCTTTCGCGGGCGGGTTTTTGGTAGCACAGATACGCAGTATTTT
cdr3_length: 18
clone_size: .
v_call: TRBV7-2
d_call: .
j_call: TRBJ2-3

cdr3_aa: CSVVWTGSTNEKLFF
cdr3_nt: TGCAGCGTTGTTTGGACAGGGAGTACTAATGAAAAACTGTTTTTT
cdr3_length: 15
clone_size: .
v_call: TRBV29-1
d_call: TRBD1
j_call: TRBJ1-4

cdr3_aa: CASSTGDGGNSPLHF
cdr3_nt: TGTGCCAGCAGTACTGGGGACGGCGGGAATTCACCCCTCCACTTT
cdr3_length: 15
clone_size: few
v_call: TRBV6-5
d_call: .
j_call: TRBJ1-6

cdr3_aa: CSARVPSGAYNEQFF
cdr3_nt: TGCAGTGCTAGAGTTCCTAGCGGGGCCTACAATGAGCAGTTCTTC
cdr3_length: 15
clone_size: few
v_call: TRBV20-1
d_call: TRBD2
j_call: TRBJ2-1

cdr3_aa: CASSQEGFYGYTF
cdr3_nt: TGTGCCAGCAGCCAAGAAGGGTTCTATGGCTACACCTTC
cdr3_length: 13
clone_size: .
v_call: TRBV3-1
d_call: .
j_call: TRBJ1-2

cdr3_aa: CASAMEGTNQPQHF
cdr3_nt: TGTGCCAGCGCCATGGAAGGGACCAATCAGCCCCAGCATTTT
cdr3_length: 14
clone_size: .
v_call: TRBV7-8
d_call: .
j_call: TRBJ1-5

cdr3_aa: CASSEAEGAKAFF
cdr3_nt: TGTGCCAGCAGTGAAGCGGAGGGGGCCAAAGCTTTCTTT
cdr3_length: 13
clone_size: few
v_call: TRBV2
d_call: TRBD1
j_call: TRBJ1-1

cdr3_aa: CASSVSSGSIGTGMNTEAFF
cdr3_nt: TGTGCCAGCAGCGTTTCCTCAGGGTCTATAGGCACAGGCATGAACACTGAAGCTTTCTTT
cdr3_length: 20
clone_size: .
v_call: TRBV9
d_call: .
j_call: TRBJ1-1

cdr3_aa: CASSSGRGGNYNEQFF
cdr3_nt: TGTGCCAGCAGTTCCGGCCGGGGGGGGAACTACAATGAGCAGTTCTTC
cdr3_length: 16
clone_size: few
v_call: TRBV7-3
d_call: TRBD2
j_call: TRBJ2-1

cdr3_aa: CASSQGTGSAKPFF
cdr3_nt: TGCGCCAGCAGCCAAGGGACAGGGTCAGCAAAACCGTTTTTT
cdr3_length: 14
clone_size: .
v_call: TRBV4-3
d_call: TRBD1
j_call: TRBJ1-4

cdr3_aa: CASSLTGTDEAFF
cdr3_nt: TGTGCCAGCAGTTTGACTGGGACAGATGAAGCTTTCTTT
cdr3_length: 13
clone_size: .
v_call: TRBV5-6
d_call: TRBD1
j_call: TRBJ1-1

cdr3_aa: CSVAGTDLNTGELFF
cdr3_nt: TGCAGTGTTGCGGGGACAGATCTTAACACCGGGGAGCTGTTTTTT
cdr3_length: 15
clone_size: few
v_call: TRBV29-1
d_call: .
j_call: TRBJ2-2

cdr3_aa: CASTERGQPNEQFF
cdr3_nt: TGTGCCAGCACCGAGCGGGGCCAACCCAATGAGCAGTTCTTC
cdr3_length: 14
clone_size: .
v_call: TRBV6-2/TRBV6-3
d_call: TRBD2
j_call: TRBJ2-1

cdr3_aa: CASSTSDSTDTQYF
cdr3_nt: TGTGCCAGCAGCACCAGTGACAGCACAGATACGCAGTATTTT
cdr3_length: 14
clone_size: .
v_call: TRBV7-2
d_call: .
j_call: TRBJ2-3

cdr3_aa: CASSQVPSGTGDTQYF
cdr3_nt: TGCGCCAGCAGCCAGGTCCCTAGCGGGACGGGAGATACGCAGTATTTT
cdr3_length: 16
clone_size: .
v_call: TRBV4-1
d_call: TRBD2
j_call: TRBJ2-3

cdr3_aa: CASSLAREPPEQYF
cdr3_nt: TGTGCCAGCAGTTTAGCCAGAGAGCCCCCCGAGCAGTACTTC
cdr3_length: 14
clone_size: .
v_call: TRBV12-3/TRBV12-4
d_call: .
j_call: TRBJ2-7

cdr3_aa: CASSVSGSTEAFF
cdr3_nt: TGTGCCAGCAGCGTATCGGGGAGCACTGAAGCTTTCTTT
cdr3_length: 13
clone_size: .
v_call: TRBV9
d_call: .
j_call: TRBJ1-1

cdr3_aa: CASSQGSGARTEAFF
cdr3_nt: TGCGCCAGCAGCCAAGGGTCAGGGGCTAGGACTGAAGCTTTCTTT
cdr3_length: 15
clone_size: few
v_call: TRBV4-3
d_call: .
j_call: TRBJ1-1

cdr3_aa: CSTGTGVPKAFF
cdr3_nt: TGCAGTACGGGTACTGGTGTTCCAAAAGCTTTCTTT
cdr3_length: 12
clone_size: .
v_call: TRBV20-1
d_call: .
j_call: TRBJ1-1

cdr3_aa: CASSPEWGGYGYTF
cdr3_nt: TGTGCCAGCAGTCCCGAGTGGGGGGGCTATGGCTACACCTTC
cdr3_length: 14
clone_size: many
v_call: TRBV12-3/TRBV12-4
d_call: .
j_call: TRBJ1-2

cdr3_aa: CASSQESGTYGYTF
cdr3_nt: TGTGCCAGCAGCCAAGAGAGCGGGACCTATGGCTACACCTTC
cdr3_length: 14
clone_size: many
v_call: TRBV3-1
d_call: .
j_call: TRBJ1-2

cdr3_aa: CASSLVVTEETQYF
cdr3_nt: TGTGCCAGCAGCTTAGTGGTGACAGAAGAGACCCAGTACTTC
cdr3_length: 14
clone_size: .
v_call: TRBV7-2
d_call: .
j_call: TRBJ2-5

cdr3_aa: CASSFSPVEQYF
cdr3_nt: TGTGCCAGCAGCTTCTCCCCGGTGGAGCAGTATTTT
cdr3_length: 12
clone_size: few
v_call: TRBV7-9
d_call: .
j_call: TRBJ2-3

cdr3_aa: CASSPSYTDGYTF
cdr3_nt: TGTGCCAGCAGCCCCAGTTATACCGATGGCTACACCTTC
cdr3_length: 13
clone_size: few
v_call: TRBV7-3
d_call: .
j_call: TRBJ1-2

cdr3_aa: CASSDGGLRTEAFF
cdr3_nt: TGTGCCAGCAGCGACGGCGGGCTTCGCACTGAAGCTTTCTTT
cdr3_length: 14
clone_size: few
v_call: TRBV7-9
d_call: .
j_call: TRBJ1-1

cdr3_aa: CAWSQGGYTF
cdr3_nt: TGTGCCTGGAGCCAAGGAGGCTACACCTTC
cdr3_length: 10
clone_size: .
v_call: TRBV30
d_call: .
j_call: TRBJ1-2

cdr3_aa: CAAGGTYEQYF
cdr3_nt: TGTGCTGCAGGGGGTACGTACGAGCAGTACTTC
cdr3_length: 11
clone_size: .
v_call: TRBV12-3/TRBV12-4
d_call: TRBD1
j_call: TRBJ2-7

cdr3_aa: CAISESRERQFF
cdr3_nt: TGTGCCATCAGTGAGTCCAGGGAGAGGCAGTTCTTC
cdr3_length: 12
clone_size: many
v_call: TRBV10-3
d_call: .
j_call: TRBJ2-1

cdr3_aa: CASSLRRQGPTNTEAFF
cdr3_nt: TGTGCCAGCAGTTTAAGGCGACAGGGGCCGACGAACACTGAAGCTTTCTTT
cdr3_length: 17
clone_size: many
v_call: TRBV27
d_call: TRBD1
j_call: TRBJ1-1

cdr3_aa: CASTDSGANVLTF
cdr3_nt: TGTGCCAGCACCGACTCTGGGGCCAACGTCCTGACTTTC
cdr3_length: 13
clone_size: .
v_call: TRBV27
d_call: .
j_call: TRBJ2-6

cdr3_aa: CATSPGPRYSNQPQHF
cdr3_nt: TGTGCCACCAGTCCGGGGCCAAGATATAGCAATCAGCCCCAGCATTTT
cdr3_length: 16
clone_size: once
v_call: TRBV24-1
d_call: .
j_call: TRBJ1-5